A selection of T cell receptor beta chains follows, all from one sample in a study of post-analysis software for immune sequencing data. TCRdb re-analysed the PCR reads in MiXCR, keeping a single row per CDR3 protein. Among 450,000 or so distinct CDR3 sequences listed, roughly 45% were seen once. Sequenced material: blood. The source is a girl aged 10 to 17 with multiple sclerosis. CDR3s include the opening cysteine and the closing phenylalanine or tryptophan. D genes are given only for firm matches.

>11|NA|TRBV7-9|TRBJ2-3
CASSSPGVGYF
>16|NA|TRBV20-1|TRBJ2-1
CSARRVGDGAYNEQFF
>12|NA|TRBV3-1|TRBJ1-4
CASSLLRSELFF
>15|NA|TRBV11-3|TRBJ2-3
CASSFGAESTDTQYF
>19|NA|TRBV6-5|TRBJ2-1
CASSYSEQGIRRGYNEQFF
>16|TRBD2|TRBV28|NA
CASSAGTSGRTYEQYF
>13|NA|TRBV4-3|TRBJ2-1
CASSQAIFDEQFF
>15|TRBD2|TRBV20-1|TRBJ2-3
CSAEGTSGSTDTQYF
>15|NA|TRBV28|TRBJ2-5
CASSSTGMATETQYF
>16|NA|TRBV5-1|TRBJ2-1
CASSLSSGRINNEQFF
>13|NA|TRBV7-9|TRBJ2-3
CASSGRNTDTQYF
>15|NA|TRBV10-1|TRBJ2-7
CASSEFRDIAYEQYF
>15|NA|TRBV4-1|TRBJ1-6
CASSQDRTPNSPLHF
>15|TRBD2|TRBV6-5|TRBJ2-7
CASSRTSGPSYEQYF
>22|TRBD2|TRBV28|TRBJ2-1
CASTYRFTIRMREARGGNEQFF
>13|NA|TRBV7-9|TRBJ2-7
CASSLAPGVEQYF
>13|NA|TRBV4-1|TRBJ2-2
CASSQVGEGELFF
>20|NA|TRBV7-2|TRBJ2-1
CASSLLGGRGRTLRHNEQFF
>13|NA|TRBV12-3/TRBV12-4|TRBJ1-2
CASSAILGDGYTF
>16|NA|TRBV20-1|TRBJ2-1
CSAPRGDSSSRNEQFF
>16|NA|TRBV7-2|TRBJ2-3
CASSRDPPANTDTQYF
>15|NA|TRBV12-3/TRBV12-4|TRBJ2-1
CASSFGPGGRDEQFF
>18|TRBD1|TRBV28|TRBJ1-5
CASSLYPGQGMSNQPQHF
>15|NA|TRBV4-3|TRBJ2-7
CASSQGSGKHYEQYF
>12|NA|TRBV5-6|TRBJ1-1
CASSLRRTEAFF
>15|NA|TRBV28|TRBJ2-6
CASSWSTSGANVLTF
>18|TRBD2|TRBV3-1|TRBJ2-1
CASSQVLVGASGYNEQFF
>12|NA|TRBV14|TRBJ1-5
CASSQNNQPQHF
>16|TRBD2|TRBV5-1|TRBJ2-1
CASSSHLAGGPNEQFF
>13|TRBD1|TRBV7-6|TRBJ2-1
CASSSMTGKEQFF
>14|NA|TRBV7-8|TRBJ2-7
CASSPGTSTYEQYF
>15|NA|TRBV27|TRBJ2-6
CASSIRSSGANVLTF
>11|NA|TRBV12-3/TRBV12-4|TRBJ1-1
CASRRATEAFF